The 7 T cell receptor beta chains in this list originate from one sample, sequenced in a study of cytomegalovirus exposure and HLA in healthy donors (dated by TCRdb to the late 2010s). Library construction relied on the immunoSEQ multiplex PCR assay. TCRdb stores this immuneACCESS table with in-frame sequences only. Part of the clones is absent; in the studies checked, under half of the shortfall reflects unresolved V genes, and no reason is known for the rest. The sample table records 350,000 or so clones; more than 80% of these occur just once. Of the sample, around 0.8% falls within the top ten clones. Sequences were obtained from PBMCs. These TCRs come from a woman in her late teens or twenties in good health and CMV-seronegative.

The chain couples TRBV28 to TRBJ1-5; D is unclear. The germline gives CDR1 MDHEN, CDR2 SYDVKM. This CDR3 contains 12 residues. The V gene lost 6 bases and the J gene lost 7 bases, with 10 bases spanning the gap. The CDR3 region has the DNA TGTGCCAGCAGAGTACTAGACCAGCCCCAGCATTTT. It encodes CASRVLDQPQHF.

This chain connects TRBV28 to TRBJ1-1; 12 nucleotides align to TRBD1. The germline CDR1 and CDR2 sequences are MDHEN and SYDVKM. V dropped 4 bases and J dropped 6; count of bases not matched to a gene: 12. This CDR3 has 17 residues. The CDR3 DNA follows: TGTGCCAGCAGTTCATTTCAGGGACAGGGGGCTTGGGCTGAAGCTTTCTTT. Translated, it gives CASSSFQGQGAWAEAFF.

For this clone: Other DNA sequences in this specimen translate into the identical CDR3. The CDR3 here is CASGGGPYEQYF. DNA for the CDR3: TGTGCCAGCGGGGGAGGGCCCTACGAGCAGTACTTC. This chain uses TRBV2 with TRBJ2-7, with TRBD2 matching 7 bases. The V gene end was trimmed by 8 bases and the J gene end by 2 bases; junction bases not matched to a gene: 3. The CDR3 is made up of 12 amino acids. Germline assignment: CDR1 SNHLY and CDR2 FYNNEI.

A few counts support this clone. This chain connects TRBV27 to TRBJ2-7, with D tentatively TRBD1 (6 bases). The germline V gene has CDR1 MNHEY and CDR2 SMNVEV (reference sequence). Trimming pared 0 bases from V and 2 bases from J, leaving 8 bases between. CDR3 length equals 14 residues. CDR3 sequence (DNA): TGTGCCAGCAGTTTATCGACAGGTACCTACGAGCAGTACTTC. It encodes CASSLSTGTYEQYF.

J is TRBJ2-5 and V is TRBV28, with 11 nucleotides matching TRBD2. V trimming: 6 bases; J trimming: 1 base; junction bases outside the gene matches: 1. The CDR3 loop spans 14 amino acids. Per germline, CDR1 MDHEN and CDR2 SYDVKM. The CDR3 sequence is CASRGTSGQETQYF. As DNA, the CDR3 is TGTGCCAGCAGGGGGACTAGCGGCCAAGAGACCCAGTACTTC. Using reference TRBV28 and TRBJ2-5 for the parts outside the CDR3, the full variable domain is DVKVTQSSRYLVKRTGEKVFLECVQDMDHENMFWYRQDPGLGLRLIYFSYDVKMKEKGDIPEGYSVSREKKERFSLILESASTNQTSMYLCASRGTSGQETQYFGPGTRLLVL.

V is TRBV6-5 and J is TRBJ1-5; 12 bases line up with TRBD1. V was pared by 8 bases and J by 7 bases, with 6 bases of the junction left unmatched. The CDR3 runs to 14 residues. CDR1 is MNHEY and CDR2 is SVGAGI in the germline V gene. DNA of the CDR3: TGTGCCAGCCGTAAGGGACAGGGGGCCCAGCCCCAGCATTTT. It translates to CASRKGQGAQPQHF.

CDR3 region: CASRTQSGQPQHF. The CDR3, as DNA: TGTGCCAGCCGAACACAGTCTGGTCAGCCCCAGCATTTT. V and J are TRBV28 and TRBJ1-5; D unclear. Germline V lookup: CDR1 MDHEN, CDR2 SYDVKM. The CDR3 has 13 residues. The V end was cut by 8 bases, the J end by 6 bases, with 14 bases between. Drawing the rest from reference TRBV28 and TRBJ1-5, the complete variable domain is DVKVTQSSRYLVKRTGEKVFLECVQDMDHENMFWYRQDPGLGLRLIYFSYDVKMKEKGDIPEGYSVSREKKERFSLILESASTNQTSMYLCASRTQSGQPQHFGDGTRLSIL.